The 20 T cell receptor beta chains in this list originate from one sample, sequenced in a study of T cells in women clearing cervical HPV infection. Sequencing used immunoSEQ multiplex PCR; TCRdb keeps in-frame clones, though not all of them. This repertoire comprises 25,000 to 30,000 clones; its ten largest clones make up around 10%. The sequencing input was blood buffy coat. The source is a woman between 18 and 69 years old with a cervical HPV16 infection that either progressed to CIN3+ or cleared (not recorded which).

This CDR3 reads CASTPTVHQPQYF. CDR3 bases read: TGTGCCAGTACCCCGACTGTACATCAGCCG. This sequence joins TRBV19 and TRBJ2-3; D gene ambiguous. The missing CDR3 end, 3 residues past where the read stops, is filled in from the germline J gene. Germline assignment: CDR1 LNHDA and CDR2 SQIVND (reference sequence). This CDR3 region has 13 residues.

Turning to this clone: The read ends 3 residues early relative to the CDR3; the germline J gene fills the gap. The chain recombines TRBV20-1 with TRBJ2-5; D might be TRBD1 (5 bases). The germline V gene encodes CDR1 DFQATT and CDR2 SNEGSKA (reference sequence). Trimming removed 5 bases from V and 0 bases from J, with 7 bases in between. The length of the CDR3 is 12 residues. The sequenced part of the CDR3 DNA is TGCAGTGCTCGACAGTACCAAGAGACC. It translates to CSARQYQET. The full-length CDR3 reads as CSARQYQETQYF.

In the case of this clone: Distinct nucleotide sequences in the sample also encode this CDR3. Partial CDR3 DNA: TGCAGTGCTAGGGCCGCACAGGGGAGTTACGAG. Protein product: CSARAAQGSYE. The CDR3 reads in full as CSARAAQGSYEQYF. This chain joins TRBV20-1 and TRBJ2-7; 7 bases fit TRBD1. The read falls 3 residues short of the CDR3 end, and the missing part is taken from the germline J gene. Germline lookup yields CDR1 DFQATT and CDR2 SNEGSKA (reference sequence). The CDR3 consists of 14 residues. V gave up 3 bases and J gave up 4 bases; unmatched junction bases: 9.

Incomplete CDR3 DNA: TGCGCCAGCAGCTTGGTAGCAGAGGGACAAAACTATGGC. Residues: CASSLVAEGQNYG. The whole CDR3 protein is CASSLVAEGQNYGYTF. J is TRBJ1-2 and V is TRBV5-1; D possibly corresponds to TRBD1 (6 bases). Sequencing ends 3 residues short of the CDR3 end; the germline J gene provides the rest. In germline, CDR1 is SGHRS, CDR2 YFSETQ. CDR3 length: 16 residues. Trimming cost V 0 bases and J 2 bases, with 14 bases left between them. Full variable domain (remainder filled in from reference TRBV5-1 and TRBJ1-2): KAGVTQTPRYLIKTRGQQVTLSCSPISGHRSVSWYQQTPGQGLQFLFEYFSETQRNKGNFPGRFSGRQFSNSRSEMNVSTLELGDSALYLCASSLVAEGQNYGYTFGSGTRLTVV.

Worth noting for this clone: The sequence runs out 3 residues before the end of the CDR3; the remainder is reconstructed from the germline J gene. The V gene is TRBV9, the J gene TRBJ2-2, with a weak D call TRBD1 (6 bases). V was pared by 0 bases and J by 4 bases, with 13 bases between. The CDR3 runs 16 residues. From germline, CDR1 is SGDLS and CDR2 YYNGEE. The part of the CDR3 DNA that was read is TGTGCCAGCAGCGTAGTGGTGGGGGCAGCCACCGGGGAG. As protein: CASSVVVGAATGE. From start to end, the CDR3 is CASSVVVGAATGELFF.

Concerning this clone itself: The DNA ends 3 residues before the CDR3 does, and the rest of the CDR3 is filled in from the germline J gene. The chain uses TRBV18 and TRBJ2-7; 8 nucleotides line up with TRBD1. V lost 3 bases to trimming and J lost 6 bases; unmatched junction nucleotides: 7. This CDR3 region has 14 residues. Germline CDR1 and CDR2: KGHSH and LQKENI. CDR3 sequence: CASSPRQGMGEQYF. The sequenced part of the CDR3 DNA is TGTGCCAGCTCACCGCGACAGGGGATGGGCGAG.

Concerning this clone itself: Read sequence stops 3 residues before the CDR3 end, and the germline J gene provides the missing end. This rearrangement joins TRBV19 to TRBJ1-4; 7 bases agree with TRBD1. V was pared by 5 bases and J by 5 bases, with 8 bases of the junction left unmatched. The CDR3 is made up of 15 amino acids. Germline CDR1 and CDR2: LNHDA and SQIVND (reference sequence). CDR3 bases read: TGTGCCAGTAGTCCCTGGGACAGCTTAAATGAAAAA. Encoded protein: CASSPWDSLNEK. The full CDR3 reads CASSPWDSLNEKLFF.

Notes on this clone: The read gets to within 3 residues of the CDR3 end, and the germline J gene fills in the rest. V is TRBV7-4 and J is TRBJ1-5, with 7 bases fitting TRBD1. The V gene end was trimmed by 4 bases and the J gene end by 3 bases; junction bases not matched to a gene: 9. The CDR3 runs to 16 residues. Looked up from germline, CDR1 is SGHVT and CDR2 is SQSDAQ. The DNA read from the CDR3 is TGTGCCAGCAGCTGGGGACAGAAGGAAACCAATCAGCCC. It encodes CASSWGQKETNQP. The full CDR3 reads CASSWGQKETNQPQHF.

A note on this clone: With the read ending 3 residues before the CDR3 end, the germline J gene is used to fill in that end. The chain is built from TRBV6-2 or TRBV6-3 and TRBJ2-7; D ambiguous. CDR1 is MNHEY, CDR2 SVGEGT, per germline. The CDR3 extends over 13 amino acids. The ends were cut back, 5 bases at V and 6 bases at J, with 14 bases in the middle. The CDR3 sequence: CASSNPYRGEQYF. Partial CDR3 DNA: TGTGCCAGCAGTAACCCCTATCGCGGCGAG.

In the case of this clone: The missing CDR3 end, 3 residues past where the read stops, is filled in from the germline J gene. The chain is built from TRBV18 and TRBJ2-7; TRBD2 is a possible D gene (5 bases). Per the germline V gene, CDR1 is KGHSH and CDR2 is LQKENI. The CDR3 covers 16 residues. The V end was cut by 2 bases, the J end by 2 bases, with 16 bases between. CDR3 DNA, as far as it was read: TGTGCCAGCTCACCAACGAAGAGGGCATTCCCCTACGAG. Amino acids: CASSPTKRAFPYE. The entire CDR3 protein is CASSPTKRAFPYEQYF.

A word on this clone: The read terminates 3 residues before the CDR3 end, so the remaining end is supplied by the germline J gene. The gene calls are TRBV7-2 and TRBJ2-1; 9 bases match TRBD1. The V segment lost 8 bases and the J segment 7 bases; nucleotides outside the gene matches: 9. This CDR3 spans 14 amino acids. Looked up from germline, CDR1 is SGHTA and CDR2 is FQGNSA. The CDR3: CASATGGVLNEQFF. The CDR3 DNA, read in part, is TGTGCCAGCGCAACAGGGGGCGTTCTGAATGAG.

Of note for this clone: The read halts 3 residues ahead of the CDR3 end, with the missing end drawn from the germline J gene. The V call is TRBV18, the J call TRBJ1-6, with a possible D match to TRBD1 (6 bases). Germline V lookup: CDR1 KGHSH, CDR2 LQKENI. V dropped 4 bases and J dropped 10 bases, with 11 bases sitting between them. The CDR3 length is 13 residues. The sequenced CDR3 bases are TGTGCCAGCTCACGAGGGGACAACTCACCC. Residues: CASSRGDNSP. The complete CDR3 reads CASSRGDNSPLHF.

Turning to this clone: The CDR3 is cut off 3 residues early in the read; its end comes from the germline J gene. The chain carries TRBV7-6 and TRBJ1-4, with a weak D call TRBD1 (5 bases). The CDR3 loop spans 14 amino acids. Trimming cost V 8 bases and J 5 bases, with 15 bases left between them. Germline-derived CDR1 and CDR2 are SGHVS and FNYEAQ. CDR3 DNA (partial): TGTGCCAGCGCAAAGGGGTCTAGGAATGAAAAA. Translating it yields CASAKGSRNEK. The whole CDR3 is CASAKGSRNEKLFF.

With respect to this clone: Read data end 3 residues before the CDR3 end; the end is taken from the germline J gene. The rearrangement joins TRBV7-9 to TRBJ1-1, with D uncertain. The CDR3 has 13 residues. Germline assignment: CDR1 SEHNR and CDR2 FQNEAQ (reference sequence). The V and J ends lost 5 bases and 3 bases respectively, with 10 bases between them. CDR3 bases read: TGTGCCAGCAGCCCTGGCCGGGACACTGAA. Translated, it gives CASSPGRDTE. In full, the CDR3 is CASSPGRDTEAFF.

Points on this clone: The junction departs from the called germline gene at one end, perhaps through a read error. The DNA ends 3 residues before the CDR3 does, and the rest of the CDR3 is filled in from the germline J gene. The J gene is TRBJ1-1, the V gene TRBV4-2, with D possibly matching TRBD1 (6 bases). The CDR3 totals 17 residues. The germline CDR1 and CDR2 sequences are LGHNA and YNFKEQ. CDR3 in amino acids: CASSQDDRGGVNTEAFF. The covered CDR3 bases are TGCGCCAGCAGCCAAGATGATAGGGGGGGCGTTAACACTGAA.

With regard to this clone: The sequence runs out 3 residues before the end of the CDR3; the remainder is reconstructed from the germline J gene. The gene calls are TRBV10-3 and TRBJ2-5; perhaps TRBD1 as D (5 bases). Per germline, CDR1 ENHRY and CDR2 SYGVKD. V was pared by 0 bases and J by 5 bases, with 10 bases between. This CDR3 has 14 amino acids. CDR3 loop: CAISESGRDETQYF. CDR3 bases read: TGTGCCATCAGTGAGTCGGGCAGGGATGAGACC.

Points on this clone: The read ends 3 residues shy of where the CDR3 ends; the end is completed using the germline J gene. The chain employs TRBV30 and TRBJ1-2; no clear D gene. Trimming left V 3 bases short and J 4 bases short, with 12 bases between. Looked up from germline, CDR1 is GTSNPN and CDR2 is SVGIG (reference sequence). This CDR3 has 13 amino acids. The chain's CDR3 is CAWRRQEVYGYTF. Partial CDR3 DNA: TGTGCCTGGAGAAGGCAAGAAGTCTATGGC.

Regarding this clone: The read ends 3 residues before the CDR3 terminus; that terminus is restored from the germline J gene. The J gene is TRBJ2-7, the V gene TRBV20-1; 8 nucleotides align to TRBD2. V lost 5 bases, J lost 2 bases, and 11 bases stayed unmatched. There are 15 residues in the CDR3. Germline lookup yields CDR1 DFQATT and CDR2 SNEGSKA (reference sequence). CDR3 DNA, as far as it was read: TGCAGTGCTCCCTCCCGGGTAGCGGGAACCTACGAG. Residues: CSAPSRVAGTYE. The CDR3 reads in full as CSAPSRVAGTYEQYF.

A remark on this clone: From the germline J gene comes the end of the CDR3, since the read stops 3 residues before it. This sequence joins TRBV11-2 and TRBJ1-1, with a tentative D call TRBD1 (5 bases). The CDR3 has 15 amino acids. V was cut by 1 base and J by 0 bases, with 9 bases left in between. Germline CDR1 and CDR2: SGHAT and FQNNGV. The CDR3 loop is CASSLVGGLNTEAFF. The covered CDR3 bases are TGTGCCAGCAGCTTAGTCGGGGGATTGAACACTGAA.

CDR3 DNA, as far as it was read: TGTGCCAGTAGTATGCACGAACAGTACACTGAA. It translates to CASSMHEQYTE. The entire CDR3 sequence reads CASSMHEQYTEAFF. The chain employs TRBV19 and TRBJ1-1; no reliable D call. With the read ending 3 residues before the CDR3 end, the germline J gene is used to fill in that end. Per germline, CDR1 LNHDA and CDR2 SQIVND (reference sequence). This CDR3 is 14 amino acids long. V dropped 3 bases and J dropped 3 bases, with 11 bases sitting between them. Variable domain in full (rest from reference TRBV19 and TRBJ1-1): DGGITQSPKYLFRKEGQNVTLSCEQNLNHDAMYWYRQDPGQGLRLIYYSQIVNDFQKGDIAEGYSVSREKKESFPLTVTSAQKNPTAFYLCASSMHEQYTEAFFGQGTRLTVV.